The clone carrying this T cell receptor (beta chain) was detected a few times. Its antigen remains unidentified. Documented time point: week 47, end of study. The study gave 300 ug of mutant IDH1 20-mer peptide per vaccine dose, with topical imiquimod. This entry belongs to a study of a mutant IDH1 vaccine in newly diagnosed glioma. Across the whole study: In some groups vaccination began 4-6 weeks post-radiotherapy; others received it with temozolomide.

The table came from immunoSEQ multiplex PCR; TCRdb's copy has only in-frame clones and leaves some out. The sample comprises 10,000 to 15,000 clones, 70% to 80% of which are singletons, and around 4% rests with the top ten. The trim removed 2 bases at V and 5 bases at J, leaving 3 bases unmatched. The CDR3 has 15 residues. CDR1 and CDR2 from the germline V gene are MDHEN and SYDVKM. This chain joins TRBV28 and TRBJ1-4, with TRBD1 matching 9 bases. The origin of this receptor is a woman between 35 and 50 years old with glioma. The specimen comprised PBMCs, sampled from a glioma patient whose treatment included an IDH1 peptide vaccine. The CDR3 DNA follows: TGTGCCAGCAGTTTACGGGGACAGGGAAATGAAAAACTGTTTTTT. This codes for CASSLRGQGNEKLFF.